Below, one T cell receptor beta chain is given with its context. Sorted CD4+ subsets: naive, central memory, regulatory, stem cell-like memory (CD45RO/CCR7/CD25/CD127/CD95/CD27 panel). This entry comes from a study of beta chain features in type 1 diabetes. The wider study: Healthy donors, compared against patients, showed similar age, gender and cell yields.

CDR1 and CDR2 (germline): SGDLS, YYNGEE. This CDR3 is 15 amino acids long. Trimming shortened V by 0 bases and J by 7 bases, and 14 bases separated the two germline ends. The entirety of the isolated RNA underwent reverse transcription, so expressed TCRB transcripts were sequenced. TCRdb's table, derived via immunoSEQ multiplex PCR, lists solely in-frame clones and lacks some. The repertoire holds 430,000 or so clones, 11% seen once, with about 0.042% in the top ten. Sequencing input: naive CD4+ T cells from blood. The chain is built from TRBV9 and TRBJ2-1; TRBD1 is a possible D gene (6 bases). The receptor was derived from a woman between 18 and 30 years old in good health. The CDR3 DNA reads as TGTGCCAGCAGCGTAGGCAGGGGTAGATTAAATGAGCAGTTCTTC. It is translated as CASSVGRGRLNEQFF.